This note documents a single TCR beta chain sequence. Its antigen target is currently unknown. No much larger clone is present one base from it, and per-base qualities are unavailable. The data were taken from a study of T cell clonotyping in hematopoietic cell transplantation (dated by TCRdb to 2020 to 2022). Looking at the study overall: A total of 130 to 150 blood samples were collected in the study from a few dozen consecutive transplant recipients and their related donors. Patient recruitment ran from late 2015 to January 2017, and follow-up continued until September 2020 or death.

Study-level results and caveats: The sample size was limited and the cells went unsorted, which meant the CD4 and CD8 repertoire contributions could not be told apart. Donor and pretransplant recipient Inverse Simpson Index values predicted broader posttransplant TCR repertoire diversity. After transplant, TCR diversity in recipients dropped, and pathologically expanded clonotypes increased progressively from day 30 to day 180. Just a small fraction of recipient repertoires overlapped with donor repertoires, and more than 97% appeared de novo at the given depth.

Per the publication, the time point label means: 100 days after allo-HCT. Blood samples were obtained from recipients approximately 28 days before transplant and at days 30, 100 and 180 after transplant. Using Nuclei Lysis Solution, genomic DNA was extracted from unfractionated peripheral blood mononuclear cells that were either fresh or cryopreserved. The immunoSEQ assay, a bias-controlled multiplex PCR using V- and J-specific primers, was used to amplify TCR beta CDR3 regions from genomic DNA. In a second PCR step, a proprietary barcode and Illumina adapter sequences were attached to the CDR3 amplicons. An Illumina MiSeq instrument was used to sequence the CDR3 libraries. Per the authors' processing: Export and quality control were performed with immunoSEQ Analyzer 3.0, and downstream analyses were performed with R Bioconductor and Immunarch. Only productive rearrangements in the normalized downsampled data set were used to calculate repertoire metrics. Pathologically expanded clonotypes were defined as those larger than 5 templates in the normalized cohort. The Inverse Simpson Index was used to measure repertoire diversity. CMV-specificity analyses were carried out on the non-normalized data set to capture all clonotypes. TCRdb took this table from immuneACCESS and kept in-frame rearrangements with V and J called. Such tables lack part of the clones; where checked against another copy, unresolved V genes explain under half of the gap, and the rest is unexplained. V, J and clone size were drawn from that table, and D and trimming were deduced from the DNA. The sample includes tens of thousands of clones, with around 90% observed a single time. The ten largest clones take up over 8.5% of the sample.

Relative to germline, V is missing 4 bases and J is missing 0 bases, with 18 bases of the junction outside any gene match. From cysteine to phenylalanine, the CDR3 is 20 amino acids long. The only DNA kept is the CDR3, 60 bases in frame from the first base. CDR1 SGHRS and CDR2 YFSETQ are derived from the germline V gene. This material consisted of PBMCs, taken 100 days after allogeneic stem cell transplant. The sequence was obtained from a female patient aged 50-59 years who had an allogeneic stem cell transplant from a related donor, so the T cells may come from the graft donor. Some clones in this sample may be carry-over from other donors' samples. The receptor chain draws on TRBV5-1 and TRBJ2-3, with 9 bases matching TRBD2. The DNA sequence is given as TGCGCCAGCAGCGCCTTGACGGGGGGACTAGCACCCACTAGCACAGATACGCAGTATTTT. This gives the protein CASSALTGGLAPTSTDTQYF.